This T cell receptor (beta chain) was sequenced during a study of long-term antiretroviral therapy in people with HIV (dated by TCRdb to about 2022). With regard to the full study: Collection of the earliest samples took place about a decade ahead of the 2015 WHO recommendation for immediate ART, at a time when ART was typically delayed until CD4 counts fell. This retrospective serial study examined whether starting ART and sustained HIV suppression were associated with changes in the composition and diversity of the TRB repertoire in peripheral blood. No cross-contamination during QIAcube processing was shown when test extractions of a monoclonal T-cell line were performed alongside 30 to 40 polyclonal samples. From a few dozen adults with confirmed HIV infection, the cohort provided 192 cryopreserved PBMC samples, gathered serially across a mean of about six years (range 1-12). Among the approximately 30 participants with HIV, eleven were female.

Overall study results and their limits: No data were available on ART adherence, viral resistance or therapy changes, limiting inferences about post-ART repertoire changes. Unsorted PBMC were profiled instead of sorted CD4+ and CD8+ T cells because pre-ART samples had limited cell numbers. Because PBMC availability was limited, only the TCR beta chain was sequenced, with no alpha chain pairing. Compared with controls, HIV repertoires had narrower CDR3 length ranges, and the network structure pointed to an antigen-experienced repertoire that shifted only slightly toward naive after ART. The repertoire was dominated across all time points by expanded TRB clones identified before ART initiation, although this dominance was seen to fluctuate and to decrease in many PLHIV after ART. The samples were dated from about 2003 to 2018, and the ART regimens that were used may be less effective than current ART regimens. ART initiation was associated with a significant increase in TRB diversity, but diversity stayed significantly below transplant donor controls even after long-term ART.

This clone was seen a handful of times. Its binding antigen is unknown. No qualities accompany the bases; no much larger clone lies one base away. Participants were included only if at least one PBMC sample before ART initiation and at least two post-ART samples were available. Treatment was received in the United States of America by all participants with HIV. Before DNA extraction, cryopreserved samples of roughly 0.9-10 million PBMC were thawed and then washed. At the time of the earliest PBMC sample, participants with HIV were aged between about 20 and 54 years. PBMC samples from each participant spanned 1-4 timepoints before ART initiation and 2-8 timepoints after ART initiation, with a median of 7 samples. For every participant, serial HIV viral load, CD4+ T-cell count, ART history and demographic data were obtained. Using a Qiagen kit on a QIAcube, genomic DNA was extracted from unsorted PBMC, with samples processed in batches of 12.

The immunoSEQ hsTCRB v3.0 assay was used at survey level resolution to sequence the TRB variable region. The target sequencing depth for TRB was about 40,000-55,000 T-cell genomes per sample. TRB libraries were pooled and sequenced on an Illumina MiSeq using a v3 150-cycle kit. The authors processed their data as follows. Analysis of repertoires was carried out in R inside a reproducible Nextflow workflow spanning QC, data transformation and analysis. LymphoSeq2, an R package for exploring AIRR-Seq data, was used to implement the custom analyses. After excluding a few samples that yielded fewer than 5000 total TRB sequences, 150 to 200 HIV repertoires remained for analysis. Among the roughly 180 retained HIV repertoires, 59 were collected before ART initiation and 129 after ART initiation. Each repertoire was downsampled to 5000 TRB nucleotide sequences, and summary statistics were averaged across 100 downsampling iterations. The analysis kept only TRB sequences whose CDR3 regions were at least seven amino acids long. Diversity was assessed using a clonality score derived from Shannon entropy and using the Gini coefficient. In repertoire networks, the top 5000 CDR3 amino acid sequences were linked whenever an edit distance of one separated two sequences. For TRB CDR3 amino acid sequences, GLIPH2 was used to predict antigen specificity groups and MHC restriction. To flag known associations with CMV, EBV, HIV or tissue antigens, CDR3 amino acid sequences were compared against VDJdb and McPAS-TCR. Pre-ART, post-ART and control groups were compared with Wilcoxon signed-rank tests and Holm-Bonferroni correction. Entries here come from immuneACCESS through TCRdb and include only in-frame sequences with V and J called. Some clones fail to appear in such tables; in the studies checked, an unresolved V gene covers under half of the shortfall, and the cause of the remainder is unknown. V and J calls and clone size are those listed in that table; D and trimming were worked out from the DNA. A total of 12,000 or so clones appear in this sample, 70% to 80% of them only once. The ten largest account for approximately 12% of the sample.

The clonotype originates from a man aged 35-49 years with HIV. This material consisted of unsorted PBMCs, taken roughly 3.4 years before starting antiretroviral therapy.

The CDR3 region has the sequence CASSGETRAFGNTIYF. The bases read TGTGCCAGCAGTGGCGAGACAAGGGCATTTGGAAACACCATATATTTT. The chain joins TRBV25-1 to TRBJ1-3; the D gene is not confidently resolved. V is shortened by 4 bases, J by 3 bases, and the region joining them spans 16 bases. CDR3 length: 16 amino acids, cysteine to phenylalanine. Here the CDR3 DNA is all that survives: 48 bases in frame from base 1. From the germline V gene, CDR1 is MGHDK and CDR2 is SYGVNS.